A selection of T cell receptor beta chains follows, all from one sample in a study of read filtering for tumor transcriptome and immune sequencing. TCRdb passed the reads through MiXCR, listing each CDR3 protein once. The sample holds fewer than 90,000 distinct CDR3 sequences, 9% to 15% seen once. The source material was a population of CD138-negative cells sorted from bone marrow. The receptors were gathered from a donor at least 40 years old with multiple myeloma. Both conserved end residues are part of each CDR3. The D gene is left open where the match is weak. For some rows the clone size is stated as once, few or many, or as a class when expanded; others skip it.

j_call,clone_size,d_call,v_call,cdr3_nt,cdr3_aa
TRBJ2-3,few,TRBD2,TRBV11-3,TGTGCCAGCAGCTCCGGACTAGCCGAGGCAGATACGCAGTATTTT,CASSSGLAEADTQYF
TRBJ2-5,-,-,TRBV27,TGTGCCAGCAAGCGCGGGCCTCAAGAGACCCAGTACTTC,CASKRGPQETQYF
TRBJ2-5,many,-,TRBV25-1,TGTGCCAGCAGTGACCCACTAAGGGGAGAGACCCAGTACTTC,CASSDPLRGETQYF
TRBJ2-7,-,-,TRBV14,TGTGCCAGCAGCCAACTGCCCCAAGAGCAGTACTTC,CASSQLPQEQYF
TRBJ2-6,many,-,TRBV27,TGTGCCAGCAGTTTATCGTTCCGGGCTGGGGCCAACGTCCTGACTTTC,CASSLSFRAGANVLTF
TRBJ1-1,many,-,TRBV12-3/TRBV12-4,TGTGCCAGCAGTTTAGTGCGGGGTAGCACTGAAGCTTTCTTT,CASSLVRGSTEAFF
TRBJ2-7,many,TRBD2,TRBV6-2/TRBV6-3,TGTGCCAGCAGAATCGCCGGGGGGTCGGCCTACGAGCAGTACTTC,CASRIAGGSAYEQYF
TRBJ2-5,-,TRBD1,TRBV6-6,TGTGCCAGCAGTCCAGGGGGCGGTGAGACCCAGTACTTC,CASSPGGGETQYF
TRBJ2-5,-,-,TRBV7-9,TGTGCCAGCAGCTTAACCGGGGGAGAGACCCAGTACTTC,CASSLTGGETQYF
TRBJ1-5,many,-,TRBV19,TGTGCCAGTAACTCTCGGGATAGCAATCAGCCCCAGCATTTT,CASNSRDSNQPQHF
TRBJ2-3,many,TRBD1,TRBV19,TGTGCCAGTAGTCCCCGGGACAGGGGAACAGATACGCAGTATTTT,CASSPRDRGTDTQYF
TRBJ2-3,many,-,TRBV30,TGTGCCTGGAGTGTAGGCCTAGCAAGAGGCAGAGATACGCAGTATTTT,CAWSVGLARGRDTQYF
TRBJ1-1,few,-,TRBV18,TGTGCCAGGTCACCCACGACGGGAGGAGACACTGAAGCTTTCTTC,CARSPTTGGDTEAFF
TRBJ2-5,many,TRBD1,TRBV10-1,TGCGCCAGCCCGGGACAGACCAAAGAGACCCAGTACTTC,CASPGQTKETQYF
TRBJ2-6,many,-,TRBV6-1,TGTGCCAGCAGTGAAGGGGCAGGGGCGAGAGCCAACGTCCTGACTTTC,CASSEGAGARANVLTF
TRBJ2-5,-,-,TRBV28,TGTGCCAGCAGTTTGGCAGGTCCACCAGGAGAGACCCAGTACTTC,CASSLAGPPGETQYF
TRBJ2-3,many,-,TRBV21-1,TGTGCCAGCAGCGGGTATACGCAGTATTTT,CASSGYTQYF
TRBJ1-2,many,-,TRBV30,TGTGCCTGGGTAAGGGGGACTCGGAGGCATGGCTACACCTTC,CAWVRGTRRHGYTF
TRBJ2-7,-,-,TRBV11-3,TGTGCCAGCAGCCTCCAGGGTTCTGTGCAGTACTTC,CASSLQGSVQYF
TRBJ2-3,few,-,TRBV5-1,TGCGCCAGCACTAATAGACTAGGCGGCTCAGATACGCAGTATTTT,CASTNRLGGSDTQYF
TRBJ2-5,many,TRBD1,TRBV29-1,TGCAGCGTCGTGGGACAGGGTTTTGGAGAGACCCAGTACTTC,CSVVGQGFGETQYF
TRBJ2-1,-,TRBD2,TRBV7-9,TGTGCCAGCAGCTTAGAGCCCAGCGGGAAGTACAACGAGCAGTTCTTC,CASSLEPSGKYNEQFF
TRBJ2-1,many,TRBD1,TRBV7-3,TGTGCCAGCAGCTACGACAGGGCCTATTACAATGAGCAGTTCTTC,CASSYDRAYYNEQFF
TRBJ2-7,-,-,TRBV2,TGTGCCACCAGCCCCGGGGGCGAGCAGTACTTC,CATSPGGEQYF
TRBJ2-1,many,-,TRBV18,TGTGCCAGCTCATCCCCCACCGGACTGCACAATGAGCAGTTCTTC,CASSSPTGLHNEQFF
TRBJ2-7,few,TRBD1,TRBV5-1,TGCGCCAGCAGCCCAGGGACAGCCAACGAGCAGTACTTC,CASSPGTANEQYF
TRBJ2-1,many,-,TRBV6-1,TGTGCCAGCGGAAGGATGAACGACAATGAGCAGTTCTTC,CASGRMNDNEQFF
TRBJ1-4,many,-,TRBV6-6,TGTGCCAGCAGTTACTCCCCAGCAGGGAGAGAAAAACTGTTTTTT,CASSYSPAGREKLFF
TRBJ2-5,many,-,TRBV20-1,TGCAGTGCTAGAACTAACAGCGCCGAGACCCAGTACTTC,CSARTNSAETQYF
TRBJ2-6,-,-,TRBV11-3,TGCGCCAGCAGCTTAATAAGGGTTTGCTCTGGGGCCAACGTCCTGACTTTC,CASSLIRVCSGANVLTF
TRBJ2-7,few,TRBD1,TRBV7-2,TGTGCCAGCAGCCAGTCAGGACAGGGAGCCTACGAGCAGTACTTC,CASSQSGQGAYEQYF
TRBJ1-3,-,TRBD1,TRBV6-5,TGTGCCAGCAGTCGCGGACAGGGGGCCTCTGGAAACACCATATATTTT,CASSRGQGASGNTIYF
TRBJ1-5,many,-,TRBV19,TGTGCCAGTAGCCCCGGGGGGGAAAGAAATCAGCCCCAGCATTTT,CASSPGGERNQPQHF